This is a list of T cell receptor beta chains from one sample in a study of blood T cell repertoires in COVID-19. Clones were read by immunoSEQ multiplex PCR, and TCRdb kept only the in-frame ones, dropping some. The sample lists about 250,000 clones, around four fifths occurring once. Sequencing used peripheral blood. Source of these receptors: a woman aged 60-70 years with active or convalescent COVID-19. Each CDR3 is given with its conserved first and last residue. The D gene is left open where the match is weak. A row's size may be missing; if present it is once, few, many or a size class.

j_call cdr3_length d_call clone_size v_call cdr3_aa cdr3_nt
TRBJ1-1 14 TRBD1 - TRBV11-3 CASSLDGQDTEAFF TGTGCCAGCAGCTTAGATGGACAGGACACTGAAGCTTTCTTT
TRBJ2-5 16 TRBD2 - TRBV3-1/TRBV3-2 CASSPGGAGGRETQYF TGTGCCAGCAGCCCCGGGGGAGCGGGGGGGCGAGAGACCCAGTACTTC
TRBJ1-2 13 TRBD1 - TRBV5-6 CASSPDRLYGYTF TGTGCCAGCAGCCCGGACAGGCTCTATGGCTACACCTTC
TRBJ2-3 16 TRBD2 - TRBV11-3 CASSLTSGDFTDTQYF TGTGCCAGCAGCTTGACTAGCGGGGACTTCACAGATACGCAGTATTTT
TRBJ1-4 16 TRBD1 once TRBV11-2 CASSLGQQGSNEKLFF TGTGCCAGCAGCTTAGGACAACAGGGGTCGAACGAAAAACTGTTTTTT
TRBJ2-4 14 - few TRBV6-1 CASSLQGAKNIQYF TGTGCCAGCAGTTTGCAGGGGGCCAAAAACATTCAGTACTTC
TRBJ2-7 16 TRBD1 - TRBV3-1/TRBV3-2 CASSQVAGTEGHEQYF TGTGCCAGCAGCCAAGTAGCCGGGACAGAGGGCCACGAGCAGTACTTC
TRBJ2-5 14 TRBD2 once TRBV10-2 CASRNGGAGETQYF TGCGCCAGCAGGAACGGGGGGGCCGGCGAGACCCAGTACTTC
TRBJ1-2 14 - - TRBV19 CASRDTASGYGYTF TGTGCCAGTAGGGACACCGCCTCTGGCTATGGCTACACCTTC
TRBJ2-7 13 - - TRBV15 CATSRTIADEQYF TGTGCCACCAGCAGAACAATAGCTGATGAGCAGTACTTC
TRBJ2-5 16 - few TRBV18 CASSPEVSPSQETQYF TGTGCCAGCTCACCAGAAGTCTCACCTAGCCAAGAGACCCAGTACTTC
TRBJ2-1 17 - - TRBV7-2 CASSLVPGDNHYNEQFF TGTGCCAGCAGCTTAGTTCCCGGAGATAACCACTACAATGAGCAGTTCTTC
TRBJ2-7 16 TRBD2 - TRBV4-1 CASSPGTSGREYEQYF TGCGCCAGCAGCCCCGGGACTAGCGGGAGGGAATACGAGCAGTACTTC
TRBJ1-3 15 TRBD1 once TRBV3-1/TRBV3-2 CASSQVGTAGNTIYF TGTGCCAGCAGCCAAGTAGGGACAGCTGGAAACACCATATATTTT
TRBJ2-2 15 TRBD1 - TRBV5-1 CASSLAGQGIGELFF TGCGCCAGCAGCTTGGCGGGACAGGGGATCGGGGAGCTGTTTTTT
TRBJ2-5 13 - - TRBV4-1 CASSRGYQETQYF TGCGCCAGCTCCCGGGGGTACCAAGAGACCCAGTACTTC
TRBJ2-3 16 TRBD2 - TRBV6-6 CASSQGLAGGADTQYF TGTGCCAGCAGCCAGGGGTTAGCGGGGGGGGCAGATACGCAGTATTTT
TRBJ2-2 17 TRBD1 - TRBV24-1 CATSDLRGTANTGELFF TGTGCCACCAGTGATTTGCGAGGGACAGCGAACACCGGGGAGCTGTTTTTT
TRBJ2-7 15 TRBD1 - TRBV12-5 CASGLAGTGEREQYF TGTGCTAGTGGTTTGGCCGGGACAGGGGAGCGGGAGCAGTACTTC
TRBJ2-1 15 TRBD2 - TRBV25-1 CASGFEGGTYNEQFF TGTGCCAGCGGCTTCGAGGGAGGGACCTACAATGAGCAGTTCTTC
TRBJ1-5 13 TRBD1 - TRBV30 CACRQGENQPQHF TGTGCCTGCAGACAGGGGGAGAATCAGCCCCAGCATTTT
TRBJ1-6 13 - - TRBV2 CASAKDNYSPLHF TGTGCCAGCGCTAAGGACAACTACTCACCCCTCCACTTT
TRBJ2-2 16 - - TRBV6-6 CASSPGLRWHTGELFF TGTGCCAGCAGTCCAGGGCTCCGCTGGCACACCGGGGAGCTGTTTTTT
TRBJ2-1 16 TRBD2 - TRBV6-6 CASRSGGTGYYNEQFF TGTGCCAGCAGGAGCGGGGGCACCGGGTACTACAATGAGCAGTTCTTC
TRBJ1-2 14 - few TRBV9 CASINPGRGSGYTF TGTGCCAGCATCAACCCGGGGCGGGGTAGCGGCTACACCTTC
TRBJ2-1 16 TRBD2 - TRBV5-1 CASSWAPTSGLVEQFF TGCGCCAGCAGCTGGGCCCCGACTAGCGGGTTAGTTGAGCAGTTCTTC